Sequencing of this T cell receptor beta chain was carried out in a study of T cells in Graves' hyperthyroidism and ophthalmopathy. Findings and caveats of the study: Most expanded thyroid clonotypes above 0.001 recurred in blood. Ophthalmopathy cases were set apart from stable hyperthyroidism by a 13 V-J model.

Used for diagnoses were clinical symptoms, serum thyroxine and TRAb, thyroid ultrasound and orbital computed tomography. Researchers amplified the TCR beta CDR3 regions from RNA transcripts. A set of HTBI primers served as the primers for a first-round RT-PCR of the TCR CDR3. Using its own MiXCR run on the multiplex PCR reads, TCRdb lists one record per CDR3 protein. Here the sample spans around 620,000 distinct CDR3 sequences, around 46% being singletons. Trimming left V 3 bases short and J 1 base short, with 16 bases between. The CDR3 covers 17 residues. From germline, CDR1 is MNHEY and CDR2 SVGAGI. As to this clonotype: What it recognizes is unknown.

Source material: peripheral blood or thyroid tissue (not recorded which). This chain connects TRBV6-5 to TRBJ1-3; D is perhaps TRBD1 (5 bases). The sequence was obtained from an adult woman with Graves' disease, either hyperthyroidism or ophthalmopathy (not recorded which). The CDR3 DNA reads as TGTGCCAGCAGTTATGTCCAGGGCGGGATTTCTGGAAACACCATATATTTT. Its translation: CASSYVQGGISGNTIYF.